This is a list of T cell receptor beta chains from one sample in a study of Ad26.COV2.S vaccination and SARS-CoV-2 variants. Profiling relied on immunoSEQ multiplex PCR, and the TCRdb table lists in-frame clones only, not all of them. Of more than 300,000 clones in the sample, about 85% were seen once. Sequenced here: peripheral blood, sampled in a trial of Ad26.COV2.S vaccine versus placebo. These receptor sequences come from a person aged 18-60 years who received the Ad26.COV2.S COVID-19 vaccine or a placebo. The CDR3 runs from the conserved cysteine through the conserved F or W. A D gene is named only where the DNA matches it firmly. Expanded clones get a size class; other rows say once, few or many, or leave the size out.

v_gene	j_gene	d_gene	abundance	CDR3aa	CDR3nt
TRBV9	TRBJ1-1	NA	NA	CASSAEKNTEAFF	TGTGCCAGCAGCGCGGAAAAGAACACTGAAGCTTTCTTT
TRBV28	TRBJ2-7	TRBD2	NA	CASSLALRSGGGSYEQYF	TGTGCCAGCAGTTTGGCTTTGAGGTCTGGCGGGGGATCCTACGAGCAGTACTTC
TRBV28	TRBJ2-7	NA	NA	CASSLYGGYEQYF	TGTGCCAGCAGTTTATACGGAGGATACGAGCAGTACTTC
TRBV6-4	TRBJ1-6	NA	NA	CASSTDRLSPLHF	TGTGCCAGCAGTACTGACAGGCTCTCACCCCTCCACTTT
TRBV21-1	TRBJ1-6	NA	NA	CASSKDFSDSQPWGSPLHF	TGTGCCAGCAGCAAAGATTTCTCGGACAGTCAACCATGGGGTTCACCCCTCCACTTT
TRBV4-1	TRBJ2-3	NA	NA	CASSHKMEGQSRTDTQYF	TGCGCCAGCAGCCACAAAATGGAGGGACAGAGCCGCACAGATACGCAGTATTTT
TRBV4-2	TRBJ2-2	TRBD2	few	CASSQDGLAGVTGELFF	TGTGCCAGCAGCCAAGACGGGCTAGCGGGAGTCACCGGGGAGCTGTTTTTT
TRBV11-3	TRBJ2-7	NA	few	CASSLLAGSHEQYF	TGTGCCAGCAGCTTGTTGGCAGGCTCCCACGAGCAGTACTTC
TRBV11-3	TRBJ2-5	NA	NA	CASGGGVETQYF	TGTGCCAGCGGAGGGGGGGTAGAGACCCAGTACTTC
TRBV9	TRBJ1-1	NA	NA	CASSLLGTSVTEAFF	TGTGCCAGCAGCCTACTTGGGACGTCGGTCACTGAAGCTTTCTTT
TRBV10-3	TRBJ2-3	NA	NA	CAISEPSTEGDTQYF	TGTGCCATCAGTGAGCCCTCAACTGAGGGGGATACGCAGTATTTT
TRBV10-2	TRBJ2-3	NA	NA	CASSVAPDTQYF	TGCGCCAGCAGTGTAGCCCCAGATACGCAGTATTTT
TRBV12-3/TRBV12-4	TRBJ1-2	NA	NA	CASSLTWGDGYTF	TGTGCCAGCAGTCTGACGTGGGGGGATGGCTACACCTTC
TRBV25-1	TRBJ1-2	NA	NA	CASSESGVSYGYTF	TGTGCCAGCAGTGAATCGGGGGTGAGCTATGGCTACACCTTC
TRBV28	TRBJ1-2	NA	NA	CASSPWEVYGYTF	TGTGCCAGCAGTCCCTGGGAGGTTTATGGCTACACCTTC
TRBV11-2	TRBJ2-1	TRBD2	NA	CASSLSLAVNEQFF	TGTGCCAGCAGCTTGAGTCTAGCGGTAAATGAGCAGTTCTTC
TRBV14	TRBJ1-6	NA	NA	CASSLLGGLGVTSPLHF	TGTGCCAGCAGCCTCTTGGGGGGCCTCGGGGTAACTTCACCCCTCCACTTT
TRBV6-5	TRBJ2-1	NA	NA	CASKQGGAYFNEQFF	TGTGCCAGCAAGCAAGGGGGGGCCTATTTCAATGAGCAGTTCTTC
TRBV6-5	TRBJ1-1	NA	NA	CASRPTRWATEAFF	TGTGCCAGCAGACCTACTCGATGGGCCACTGAAGCTTTCTTT
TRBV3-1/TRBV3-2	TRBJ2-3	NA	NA	CASSPQQWSTDTQYF	TGTGCCAGCAGCCCCCAACAGTGGAGCACAGATACGCAGTATTTT
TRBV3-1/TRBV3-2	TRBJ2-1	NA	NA	CASSQGYRGEQFF	TGTGCCAGCAGCCAAGGATATCGGGGGGAGCAGTTCTTC
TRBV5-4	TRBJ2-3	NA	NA	CASSLAGGSSDTQYF	TGTGCCAGCAGCTTGGCCGGGGGTAGTAGTGATACGCAGTATTTT
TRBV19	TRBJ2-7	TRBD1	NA	CASKQQGQGARYEQYF	TGTGCCAGTAAACAACAGGGACAGGGGGCTCGGTACGAGCAGTACTTC
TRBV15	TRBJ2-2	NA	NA	CATSRPGIANTGELFF	TGTGCCACCAGCCGCCCGGGCATCGCGAACACCGGGGAGCTGTTTTTT
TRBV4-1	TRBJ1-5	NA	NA	CASSQEGGGNQPQHF	TGCGCCAGCAGCCAGGAGGGGGGTGGCAATCAGCCCCAGCATTTT
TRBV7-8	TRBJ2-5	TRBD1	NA	CASRIRAGGQETQYF	TGTGCCAGCAGGATCAGGGCAGGGGGCCAAGAGACCCAGTACTTC
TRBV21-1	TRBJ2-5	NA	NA	CASSKGMPGGRPRETQYF	TGTGCCAGCAGCAAAGGGATGCCTGGGGGTAGGCCCAGAGAGACCCAGTACTTC
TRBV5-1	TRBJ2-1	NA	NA	CASSLGQYNEQFF	TGCGCCAGCAGCTTGGGACAGTACAATGAGCAGTTCTTC